These T cell receptor beta chains were read from a single sample in a study of blood T cell repertoires in COVID-19. Only in-frame clones appear in the TCRdb table, and some are missing; sequencing was by immunoSEQ multiplex PCR. The sample contains about 140,000 clones, around 81% of which appear only once. Sequencing was performed on peripheral blood. These receptors came from a human donor in a cohort sampled during active COVID-19. CDR3s include the opening cysteine and the closing phenylalanine or tryptophan.

v_call cdr3_aa
TRBV5-5 CASSFTLAGGSEQYF
TRBV9 CASSAGHRTGANVLTF
TRBV6-4 CASSPDRYYGYTF
TRBV7-2 CASSLGGARANVLTF
TRBV9 CASSVGQYTDTQYF
TRBV2 CASRGQGAYNSPLHF
TRBV18 CASSPLTGRDEQYF
TRBV5-6 CASILRGRGHHEQYF
TRBV24-1 CATSDLRGNGYTF
TRBV5-1 CASSSGGTGGAKYGYTF
TRBV3-1/TRBV3-2 CASSPSIGGGPGELFF
TRBV5-1 CASSYRQGGVAASNQPQHF
TRBV25-1 CASSRGSSYEQYF
TRBV5-1 CASSLDQGFSNQPQHF